This entry lists 10 T cell receptor beta chains sequenced from one sample in a study of blood T cells in healthy people across ages. The second PCR ran roughly 6 to 11 cycles with a sample-barcoded 5' primer and J-beta primers. TCRdb re-called the 5' RACE reads with MiXCR, one entry per CDR3 protein. The top ten hold approximately 2% of the sample, which has roughly 1,800,000 distinct CDR3 sequences, 40% to 55% seen once. Material: blood. These receptors came from a woman aged 40 to 50 in good health.

The rearrangement links TRBV7-2 to TRBJ2-1; a weak D match, TRBD2 (6 bases). The CDR3 totals 15 residues. Trimming shortened V by 6 bases and J by 7 bases, and 19 bases separated the two germline ends. CDR1 and CDR2 (germline): SGHTA, FQGNSA. The CDR3 bases are TGTGCCAGCAGACCCCCCCGGGGGTTGCGGAATGAGCAGTTCTTC. Protein product: CASRPPRGLRNEQFF.

The CDR3 loop reads CASRRTGTGGTEAFF. CDR3 in DNA: TGTGCCAGCAGACGCACCGGGACAGGAGGCACTGAAGCTTTCTTT. The rearrangement uses TRBV6-2 or TRBV6-3 and TRBJ1-1; 8 bases align to TRBD1. Germline V gene sequence: CDR1 MNHEY, CDR2 SVGEGT. Trimming took 6 bases from V and 4 from J; bases not matched to a gene: 10. The CDR3 runs to 15 residues.

Here the CDR3 reads CASSPRSGGYEQYF. DNA for the CDR3: TGTGCCAGCAGTCCGCGGAGCGGGGGGTACGAGCAGTACTTC. The J gene is TRBJ2-7, the V gene TRBV27, with 9 bases that match TRBD2. The CDR3 length is 14 residues. Germline V CDR1 and CDR2: MNHEY, SMNVEV (reference sequence). V lost 5 bases and J lost 4; bases outside the gene matches: 6.

As concerns this clonotype: The germline gene is not matched at one end of the junction; a read error may be the cause. The CDR3: CASSRLGQGNSPPHF. CDR3 sequence (DNA): TGTGCCAGCAGCCGATTGGGACAGGGGAATTCACCCCCCCACTTT. This chain uses TRBV7-2 with TRBJ1-6, with TRBD1 matching 10 bases. The CDR3 runs to 15 residues. Germline CDR1 and CDR2: SGHTA and FQGNSA.

This clonotype was seen a few times. The rearrangement links TRBV6-1 to TRBJ2-7; 7 bases fit TRBD1. From germline, CDR1 is MNHNS and CDR2 SASEGT. The V gene end was trimmed by 7 bases and the J gene end by 3 bases; junction bases not matched to a gene: 3. The CDR3 contains 12 residues. CDR3 loop: CASTDRRYEQYF. The CDR3 DNA follows: TGTGCCAGCACGGACAGGCGCTACGAGCAGTACTTC.

V gene TRBV20-1 combines with J gene TRBJ2-5; 10 nucleotides line up with TRBD1. The CDR3 spans 16 residues. Germline V CDR1 and CDR2: DFQATT, SNEGSKA (reference sequence). Germline trimming cut 0 bases from V and 3 bases from J; bases unmatched to any gene: 7. This CDR3 is CSARDPRQGAKETQYF. CDR3 nucleotide sequence: TGCAGTGCTAGAGATCCGAGACAGGGGGCGAAAGAGACCCAGTACTTC.

The chain is built from TRBV29-1 and TRBJ1-1; possible D gene TRBD1, 6 bases. Germline V CDR1 and CDR2: SQVTM, ANQGSEA. Trimming cost V 4 bases and J 5 bases, with 14 bases left between them. This CDR3 has 13 residues. The CDR3, as DNA: TGCAGCGTTGGTGAGACAGGTTTAACTGAAGCTTTCTTT. Amino acid sequence: CSVGETGLTEAFF.

The V gene is TRBV11-2, the J gene TRBJ2-4, with D perhaps given as TRBD1 or TRBD2 (5 bases each). The germline V gene encodes CDR1 SGHAT and CDR2 FQNNGV. The CDR3 is made up of 17 amino acids. With 1 base removed from V and 6 bases from J, the gap between germline ends came to 19 bases. The CDR3 DNA sequence: TGTGCCAGCAGCTTAGCGGACGGGGACGGTGGGAGAAACATTCAGTACTTC. Translated, it gives CASSLADGDGGRNIQYF.

The table lists this clonotype with a few counts. The chain has TRBV5-1 and TRBJ2-5; D possibly matches TRBD1 or TRBD2 (5 bases each). This CDR3 is built from 14 residues. Germline CDR1 reads SGHRS; CDR2 reads YFSETQ. Trimming cost V 4 bases and J 2 bases, with 12 bases left between them. CDR3 sequence: CASSGDGIQETQYF. CDR3 coding DNA: TGCGCCAGCAGCGGGGACGGTATACAAGAGACCCAGTACTTC.

This clonotype was counted between two and nine times. The genes are TRBV5-1 and TRBJ2-3; 8 nucleotides agree with TRBD2. J was trimmed by 2 bases and V by 3 bases; bases with no gene match: 8. This CDR3 comprises 16 residues. Germline assignment: CDR1 SGHRS and CDR2 YFSETQ. CDR3 loop: CASSYPQRGTTDTQYF. The CDR3 DNA follows: TGCGCCAGCAGCTACCCCCAGCGGGGGACCACAGATACGCAGTATTTT.